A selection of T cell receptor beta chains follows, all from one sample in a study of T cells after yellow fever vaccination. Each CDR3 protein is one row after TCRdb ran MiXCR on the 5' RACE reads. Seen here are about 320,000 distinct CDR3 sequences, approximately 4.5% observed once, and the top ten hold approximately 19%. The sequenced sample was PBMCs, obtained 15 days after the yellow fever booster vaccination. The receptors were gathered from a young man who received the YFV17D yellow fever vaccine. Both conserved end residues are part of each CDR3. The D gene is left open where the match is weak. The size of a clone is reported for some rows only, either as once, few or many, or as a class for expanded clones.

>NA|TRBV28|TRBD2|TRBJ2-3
TGTGCCGCCCAAAAGCCTAGCGGGGGGACCTCGCGCGTGTATTTT
CAAQKPSGGTSRVYF
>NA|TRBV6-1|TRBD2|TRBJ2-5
TGTGCCAGCAACCGGGGACTAGCGGGGACGGTGGAAAAAGAGACCCAGTACTTC
CASNRGLAGTVEKETQYF
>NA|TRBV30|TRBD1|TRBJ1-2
TGTGCCTGGGCCCGACAGGGGCCCCTTGGCTACACCTTC
CAWARQGPLGYTF
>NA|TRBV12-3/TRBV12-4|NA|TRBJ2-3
TGTGCCAGCAGTTTAGTGTACGATACGCAGTATTTT
CASSLVYDTQYF
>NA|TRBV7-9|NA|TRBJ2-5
TGTGCCAGCAGCTCAAATACAGGGTTAAGGGGAGAGACCCAGTACTTC
CASSSNTGLRGETQYF
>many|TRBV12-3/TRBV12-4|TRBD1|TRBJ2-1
TGTGCCAGCAGTTCGGACAGGGGGACGAATGAGCAGTTCTTC
CASSSDRGTNEQFF
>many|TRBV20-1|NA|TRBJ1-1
TGCAGTGCTTCTAGGGAGGCGAACACTGAAGCTTTCTTT
CSASREANTEAFF
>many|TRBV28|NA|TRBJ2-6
TGTGCCAGCAGTTTGGCCGACATCTCTGGGGCCAACGTCCTGACTTTC
CASSLADISGANVLTF
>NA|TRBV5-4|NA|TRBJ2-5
TGTGCCAGCAGCTTCCGCGGGGCCCAAGAGACCCAGTACTTC
CASSFRGAQETQYF
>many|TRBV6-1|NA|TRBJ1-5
TGTGCCAGCAAGTTCCAGGGGACCCCTTATAGCAATCAGCCCCAGCATTTT
CASKFQGTPYSNQPQHF
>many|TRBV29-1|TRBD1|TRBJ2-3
TGCAGCGTTATCCGGGACAGGGCCTTCACAGATACGCAGTATTTT
CSVIRDRAFTDTQYF
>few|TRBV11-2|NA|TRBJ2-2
TGTGCCAGCAGCTCGATAAGGGGACGGACCGGGGAGCTGTTTTTT
CASSSIRGRTGELFF
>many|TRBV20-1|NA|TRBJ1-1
TGCAGTGCTCCTGCCGTCCTAGGGCAGAACACTGAAGCTTTCTTT
CSAPAVLGQNTEAFF
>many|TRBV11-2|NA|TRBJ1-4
TGTGCCAGCAGCTTAGATTCGGCGGCGAGAAGCCAAAAACTGTTTTTT
CASSLDSAARSQKLFF
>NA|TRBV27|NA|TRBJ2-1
TGTGCCAGCAGTCACAAGAGCTCCTACAATGAGCAGTTCTTC
CASSHKSSYNEQFF
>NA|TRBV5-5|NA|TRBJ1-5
TGTGCCAGCAGCTTGGGGTATGGCAGGGTCGTTGGTGCTCAGCCCCAGCATTTT
CASSLGYGRVVGAQPQHF
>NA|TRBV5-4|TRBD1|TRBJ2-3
TGTGCCAGCAGCTTGGATGACAGGGCGGATACGCAGTATTTT
CASSLDDRADTQYF
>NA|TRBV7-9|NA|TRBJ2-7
TGTGCCAGCAGCCCTCGGGGCAGTAGCGACGAGCAGTACTTC
CASSPRGSSDEQYF
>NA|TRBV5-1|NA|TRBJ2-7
TGCGCCAGCAGCCAATCATGGGGTTTCGAGCAGTACTTC
CASSQSWGFEQYF
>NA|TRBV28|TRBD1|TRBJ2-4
TGTGCCAGCAGTCGTCCGGGACAGAATCCCAAAAACATTCAGTACTTC
CASSRPGQNPKNIQYF
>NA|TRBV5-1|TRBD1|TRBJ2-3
TGCGCCAGCAGTAATACAGGGGCGGGTACAGATACGCAGTATTTT
CASSNTGAGTDTQYF
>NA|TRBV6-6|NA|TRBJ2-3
TGTGGGACCAGGGACGTATCGGGCACAGATACGCAGTATTTT
CGTRDVSGTDTQYF
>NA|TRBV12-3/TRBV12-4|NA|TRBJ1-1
TGTGCCAGCAGTTATCCCCCGGGGCGAACCACTGAAGCTTTCTTT
CASSYPPGRTTEAFF
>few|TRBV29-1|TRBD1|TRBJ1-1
TGCAGCGGGACAGGGTGGAACACTGAAGCTTTCTTT
CSGTGWNTEAFF
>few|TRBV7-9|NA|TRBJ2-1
TGTGCCAGCGGCGACTACAATGAGCAGTTCTTC
CASGDYNEQFF
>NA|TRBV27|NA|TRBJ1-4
TGTGCCAGCAGGGGGGGTGCAAAACTGTTTTTT
CASRGGAKLFF
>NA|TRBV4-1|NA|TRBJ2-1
TGCGCCAGCAGCCAAGGGGTGGGTAGGGTAGGCAATGAGCAGTTCTTC
CASSQGVGRVGNEQFF
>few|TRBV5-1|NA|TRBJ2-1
TGCGCCAGCAGCTTGGGGGGGCCCGCCCCAATCAGGCAGTTCTTC
CASSLGGPAPIRQFF
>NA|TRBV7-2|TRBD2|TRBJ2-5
TGTGCCAGCAGCTTGGCTAGCGGGGGGTCCCAAGAGACCCAGTACTTC
CASSLASGGSQETQYF
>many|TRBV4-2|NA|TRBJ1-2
TGTGCCAGCAGCCAAGATCTTTCGGGGGCGCTTAACTATGGCTACACCTTC
CASSQDLSGALNYGYTF
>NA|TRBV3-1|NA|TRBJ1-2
TGTGCCAGCAGCCAAAGCGTCTCTGGGGGCTACACCTTC
CASSQSVSGGYTF
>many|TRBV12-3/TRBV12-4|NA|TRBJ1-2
TGTGCCAGCAGTCTGACGGGCGGAGACGGCTACACCTTC
CASSLTGGDGYTF
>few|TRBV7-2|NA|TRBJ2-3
TGTGCCAGCAGCGGAGTGACTAGTTACACAGATACGCAGTATTTT
CASSGVTSYTDTQYF
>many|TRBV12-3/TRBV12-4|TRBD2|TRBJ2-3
TGTGCCAGCAGACCCCGTTGGGCGGGAGACACAGATACGCAGTATTTT
CASRPRWAGDTDTQYF
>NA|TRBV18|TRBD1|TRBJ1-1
TGTGCCAGCTCATTACCCGGGACAGGGGGCGAAGCTTTCTTT
CASSLPGTGGEAFF
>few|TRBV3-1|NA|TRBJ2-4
TGTGCCAGCAGCCAAGCCACAGGGCAGGAAAACATTCAGTACTTC
CASSQATGQENIQYF
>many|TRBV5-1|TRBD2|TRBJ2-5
TGCGCCAGCAGCAAGAACCTAGCGGGGAGACAAGAGACCCAGTACTTC
CASSKNLAGRQETQYF
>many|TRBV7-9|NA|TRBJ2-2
TGTGCCAGCAGCTTAGCATCCGGGGAGCTGTTTTTT
CASSLASGELFF
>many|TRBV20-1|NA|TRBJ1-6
TGCAGTGCTTCGGACGGGACTTCACCCCTCCACTTT
CSASDGTSPLHF
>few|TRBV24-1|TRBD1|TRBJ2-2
TGTGCCACAAGGACAGGGATCACCGGGGAGCTGTTTTTT
CATRTGITGELFF
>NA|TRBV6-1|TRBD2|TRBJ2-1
TGTGCCAGCACTCAACCGGGACTAGCGGGACCGAATGAGCAGTTCTTC
CASTQPGLAGPNEQFF
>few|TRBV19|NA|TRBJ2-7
TGTGCCAGTAGTATAGACGGCTACGAGCAGTACTTC
CASSIDGYEQYF
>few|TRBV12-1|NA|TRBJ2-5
TGTGCCAGCAGCTTCCCCCCCCGGGACAGGGGGGAGACCCAGTACTTC
CASSFPPRDRGETQYF
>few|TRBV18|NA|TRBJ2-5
TGTGCCAACTCCCGGGACAATCAAGAGACCCAGTACTTC
CANSRDNQETQYF
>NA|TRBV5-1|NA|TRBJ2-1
TGCGCCAGCAGCCATGGCGGGGCGATGTCCTACAATGAGCAGTTCTTC
CASSHGGAMSYNEQFF
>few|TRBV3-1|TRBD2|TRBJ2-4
TGTGCCAGCAGCCAAGAGGGGGGGGCCAAAAACATTCAGTACTTC
CASSQEGGAKNIQYF
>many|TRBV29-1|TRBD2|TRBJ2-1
TGCAGCGTTGATCCAGCGGGGGAGTATAGGAAGTTCTTC
CSVDPAGEYRKFF
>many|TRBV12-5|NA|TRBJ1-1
TGTGCTAGTGGTTTGGGTTGGGACACTGAAGCTTTCTTT
CASGLGWDTEAFF
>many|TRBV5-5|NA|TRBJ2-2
TGTGCCAGCAGGAAAATAACCGGACAGCTGTTTTTT
CASRKITGQLFF
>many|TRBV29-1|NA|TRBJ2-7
TGCAGCGTTGAAGAGCCAGGCCACTACGAGCAGTACTTC
CSVEEPGHYEQYF
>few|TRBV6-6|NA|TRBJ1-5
TGTGCCAGCACCAAGGACGACTCCACTGCTCAGCCCCAGCATTTT
CASTKDDSTAQPQHF
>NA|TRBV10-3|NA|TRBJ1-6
TGTGCCATCAGTGAGATCCAGGGTTCTTCACCCCTCCACTTT
CAISEIQGSSPLHF
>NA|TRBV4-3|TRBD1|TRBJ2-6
TGCGCCAGCAGCCAAGGGGACAGGGGCCCTGGGGCCAACGTCCTGACTTTC
CASSQGDRGPGANVLTF
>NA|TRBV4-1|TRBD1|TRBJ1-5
TGCGCCAGCAGCCAAGGAGGGACAGGGTACCAGCCCCAGCATTTT
CASSQGGTGYQPQHF